Presented here are 25 T cell receptor beta chains from one specimen sequenced in a study of blood T cell repertoires in COVID-19. Clones were sequenced by immunoSEQ multiplex PCR, and TCRdb holds only the in-frame ones, with some missing. The data show roughly 480,000 clones, with 89% seen just once and around 0.92% held by the top ten. What was sequenced was peripheral blood. The source is a man between 18 and 35 years old with COVID-19, enrolled during active disease.

The gene calls are TRBV6-5 and TRBJ1-3, with D hard to call. The CDR3 spans 15 residues. Germline CDR1 is MNHEY and CDR2 is SVGAGI. The V and J ends lost 2 bases and 0 bases respectively, with 8 bases between them. The CDR3 loop is CASSYGSYSGNTIYF. The CDR3 coding sequence is TGTGCCAGCAGTTACGGGAGTTACTCTGGAAACACCATATATTTT.

This chain links TRBV27 with TRBJ2-1; 11 bases align to TRBD2. The CDR3 is made up of 16 amino acids. The germline V gene has CDR1 MNHEY and CDR2 SMNVEV (reference sequence). Trimming took 2 bases from V and 6 from J; bases not matched to a gene: 6. Written as DNA, the CDR3 is TGTGCCAGCAGTTTAGTCCTAGCGGGAGGCTCCAATGAGCAGTTCTTC. Its protein is CASSLVLAGGSNEQFF.

This chain connects TRBV3-1 (or the pseudogene TRBV3-2) to TRBJ2-6; TRBD2 might be the D (5 bases). The ends were cut back, 0 bases at V and 0 bases at J, with 6 bases in the middle. Germline V gene data show CDR1 as LGHDT and CDR2 as YNNKEL (reference sequence). The CDR3 totals 16 residues. The CDR3 bases are TGTGCCAGCAGCCAAGATCGGGGCTCTGGGGCCAACGTCCTGACTTTC. Residues: CASSQDRGSGANVLTF.

The chain has TRBV11-2 and TRBJ2-4; weak D call: TRBD1 (6 bases). This CDR3 is built from 15 residues. Trimming stripped 5 bases from V and 4 bases from J, with 15 bases between. Germline values: CDR1 SGHAT, CDR2 FQNNGV. CDR3 DNA: TGTGCCAGCAGCCCCCTTGGGGGCTTTAAAAACATTCAGTACTTC. Translating it yields CASSPLGGFKNIQYF. Looking up the rest from reference TRBV11-2 and TRBJ2-4 gives the full variable domain: EAGVAQSPRYKIIEKRQSVAFWCNPISGHATLYWYQQILGQGPKLLIQFQNNGVVDDSQLPKDRFSAERLKGVDSTLKIQPAKLEDSAVYLCASSPLGGFKNIQYFGAGTRLSVL.

This chain connects TRBV10-3 to TRBJ1-1, with D perhaps TRBD1 (6 bases). CDR3 length: 15 residues. V dropped 9 bases and J dropped 1 base, with 18 bases sitting between them. Germline V lookup: CDR1 ENHRY, CDR2 SYGVKD. CDR3: CAIRDLGQRNTEAFF. In nucleotides, the CDR3 is TGTGCCATACGGGACCTAGGACAGAGGAACACTGAAGCTTTCTTT.

J is TRBJ2-5 and V is TRBV2; TRBD1 aligns across 8 bases. Trimming removed 6 bases from V and 4 bases from J; junction bases left unmatched: 10. This CDR3 is built from 15 residues. CDR1 and CDR2 from the germline V gene are SNHLY and FYNNEI. CDR3 nucleotides: TGTGCCAGCAGGCGCGACAGGGGAGGAGGAGAGACCCAGTACTTC. It encodes CASRRDRGGGETQYF. Full variable domain (rest looked up from reference TRBV2 and TRBJ2-5): EPEVTQTPSHQVTQMGQEVILRCVPISNHLYFYWYRQILGQKVEFLVSFYNNEISEKSEIFDDQFSVERPDGSNFTLKIRSTKLEDSAMYFCASRRDRGGGETQYFGPGTRLLVL.

This sequence joins TRBV18 and TRBJ1-1, with 9 nucleotides matching TRBD1. This CDR3 comprises 15 residues. CDR1 and CDR2 (germline): KGHSH, LQKENI. J was trimmed by 1 base and V by 6 bases; bases with no gene match: 6. CDR3 residues: CASSPGQGTNTEAFF. For the CDR3, the DNA is TGTGCCAGCTCGCCGGGACAGGGAACGAACACTGAAGCTTTCTTT.

The chain carries TRBV7-8 and TRBJ2-1, with D tentatively TRBD2 (6 bases). CDR3 length equals 15 residues. Trimming removed 1 base from V and 9 bases from J, with 16 bases in between. Germline CDR1 and CDR2: SGHVS and FQNEAQ. The CDR3 coding sequence is TGTGCCAGCAGCTTAGGCCGGGGACTGTACGGTGAGCAGTTCTTC. This gives the protein CASSLGRGLYGEQFF.

V and J are TRBV6-6 and TRBJ2-3; tentative D call: TRBD2 (5 bases). V was cut by 0 bases and J by 4 bases, with 11 bases left in between. CDR3 size: 15 residues. Germline loops: CDR1 MNHNY, CDR2 SVGAGI (reference sequence). CDR3 DNA sequence: TGTGCCAGCAGTTACTCGAATGGCGGGCCAGATACGCAGTATTTT. Amino acid sequence: CASSYSNGGPDTQYF.

This sequence joins TRBV25-1 and TRBJ1-1; D possibly corresponds to TRBD1 (5 bases). This CDR3 has 14 amino acids. Germline assignment: CDR1 MGHDK and CDR2 SYGVNS. Trimming took off 6 bases at V and 7 bases at J, with 18 bases between the two ends. CDR3 nucleotide sequence: TGTGCCAGCAGCAAAAGAGCGGGACGTCTTGAAGCTTTCTTT. Its protein is CASSKRAGRLEAFF.

The chain couples TRBV6-6 to TRBJ1-5; 10 nucleotides match TRBD1. J lost 1 base, V lost 4 bases, and 1 base had no gene match. CDR1 and CDR2 (germline): MNHNY, SVGAGI (reference sequence). The CDR3 loop spans 15 amino acids. The CDR3 protein is CASSWGQGSNQPQHF. Written as DNA, the CDR3 is TGTGCCAGCAGTTGGGGACAGGGGAGCAATCAGCCCCAGCATTTT.

This clone was detected only once. The V and J genes are TRBV5-1 and TRBJ2-1; 12 positions match TRBD2. The V gene's germline CDR1 is SGHRS and CDR2 YFSETQ. There are 14 residues in the CDR3. Trimming at V came to 5 bases and at J to 10 bases, leaving 7 bases not matched to a gene. The CDR3 here is CASSLAGGPGEQFF. CDR3 coding DNA: TGCGCCAGCAGTCTAGCGGGAGGGCCAGGGGAGCAGTTCTTC.

This clone has more than one count but fewer than ten. The rearrangement uses TRBV24-1 and TRBJ2-1; TRBD2 matches 16 bases. V was pared by 1 base and J by 0 bases, with 11 bases of the junction left unmatched. This CDR3 has 22 amino acids. From germline, CDR1 is KGHDR and CDR2 SFDVKD. The CDR3 region is CATSDFTGTGLAGGSSYNEQFF. CDR3 bases: TGTGCCACCAGTGATTTTACGGGAACGGGACTAGCGGGAGGGAGCTCCTACAATGAGCAGTTCTTC.

This clone was counted between two and nine times. The chain carries TRBV19 and TRBJ1-5, with D possibly TRBD1 on 5 matching bases. Looked up from germline, CDR1 is LNHDA and CDR2 is SQIVND (reference sequence). The length of the CDR3 is 14 residues. With 6 bases removed from V and 0 bases from J, the gap between germline ends came to 9 bases. CDR3 residues: CASSPTVSNQPQHF. As DNA, the CDR3 is TGTGCCAGTAGCCCGACAGTTAGCAATCAGCCCCAGCATTTT. The full variable domain, completed using reference TRBV19 and TRBJ1-5, is DGGITQSPKYLFRKEGQNVTLSCEQNLNHDAMYWYRQDPGQGLRLIYYSQIVNDFQKGDIAEGYSVSREKKESFPLTVTSAQKNPTAFYLCASSPTVSNQPQHFGDGTRLSIL.

The J gene is TRBJ2-5, the V gene TRBV9, with TRBD2 identical over 7 bases. The CDR3 runs to 15 residues. The junction had 8 bases not matched to a gene; V was cut back by 1 base and J by 5 bases. Germline CDR1 SGDLS, CDR2 YYNGEE. CDR3 loop: CASSVKREDRETQYF. The CDR3 coding sequence is TGTGCCAGCAGCGTAAAACGGGAGGATCGGGAGACCCAGTACTTC.

The CDR3 sequence: CSVAYAGGSGETQYF. CDR3 sequence (DNA): TGCAGCGTTGCTTATGCAGGGGGGTCGGGAGAGACCCAGTACTTC. The chain employs TRBV29-1 and TRBJ2-5, with D possibly TRBD1 on 7 matching bases. The CDR3 covers 15 residues. V lost 4 bases and J 4 bases, leaving 19 bases between the germline ends. CDR1 is SQVTM and CDR2 is ANQGSEA in the germline V gene.

The chain employs TRBV2 and TRBJ2-4; perhaps TRBD2 as D (6 bases). This CDR3 contains 17 residues. From germline, CDR1 is SNHLY and CDR2 FYNNEI. V was shortened by 4 bases and J by 1 base, with 17 bases between the two germline ends. CDR3 amino acids: CASSAPARRGAKNIQYF. The DNA for the CDR3 is TGTGCCAGCAGTGCCCCCGCCCGACGGGGGGCCAAAAACATTCAGTACTTC.

This chain joins TRBV3-1 (or the pseudogene TRBV3-2) and TRBJ1-1, with a possible D match to TRBD1 (5 bases). In germline, CDR1 is LGHDT, CDR2 YNNKEL (reference sequence). This CDR3 has 17 amino acids. V lost 1 base and J lost 3, with 18 bases in between. As DNA, the CDR3 is TGTGCCAGCAGCCAAGGTCATACGCAGGGTCAGGACACTGAAGCTTTCTTT. It codes for CASSQGHTQGQDTEAFF.

This clone was seen only once. The chain uses TRBV9 and TRBJ2-3; 7 bases are shared with TRBD2. This CDR3 is 15 amino acids long. V lost 9 bases, J lost 0 bases, and 10 bases stayed unmatched. Germline V lookup: CDR1 SGDLS, CDR2 YYNGEE. This CDR3 is CANTTTGGSTDTQYF. Written as DNA, the CDR3 is TGTGCCAACACCACGACGGGAGGCAGCACAGATACGCAGTATTTT.

V is TRBV7-2 and J is TRBJ2-3, with 8 bases matching TRBD2. There are 16 residues in the CDR3. With 5 bases clipped from V and 0 bases from J, the junction kept 7 bases outside the gene matches. Germline V gives CDR1 SGHTA, CDR2 FQGNSA. CDR3 coding DNA: TGTGCCAGCAGCAAGAGACTAGCGATTAGCACAGATACGCAGTATTTT. It encodes CASSKRLAISTDTQYF.

This sequence joins TRBV18 and TRBJ2-7; tentatively, D is TRBD1 (6 bases). The V and J ends lost 0 bases and 3 bases respectively, with 15 bases between them. Germline CDR1 KGHSH, CDR2 LQKENI. The CDR3 consists of 16 residues. The CDR3 is CASSPPGWTDYYEQYF. The CDR3 DNA reads as TGTGCCAGCTCACCACCCGGCTGGACAGACTACTACGAGCAGTACTTC.

This chain uses TRBV5-4 with TRBJ1-2, with TRBD1 matching over 11 bases. Germline CDR1 reads SGHNT; CDR2 reads YYREEE (reference sequence). This CDR3 comprises 13 residues. With V trimmed by 6 bases and J by 7 bases, 5 bases remained unmatched. The CDR3 nucleotides read TGTGCCAGCACCCTGGACAGGGGGCGTGGCTACACCTTC. It translates to CASTLDRGRGYTF.

The chain uses TRBV6-6 and TRBJ2-2; weak D call: TRBD2 (6 bases). The CDR3 consists of 14 residues. V gave up 8 bases and J gave up 3 bases, with 13 bases separating them. Germline V gene lookup returns CDR1 MNHNY and CDR2 SVGAGI (reference sequence). CDR3 amino acids: CASCRGGDTGELFF. CDR3 DNA: TGTGCCAGCTGCCGGGGAGGCGACACCGGGGAGCTGTTTTTT.

This clone was counted once. The chain carries TRBV25-1 and TRBJ1-1; 10 bases are a match to TRBD1. The CDR3 runs 16 residues. Germline CDR1 reads MGHDK; CDR2 reads SYGVNS. The J segment lost 1 base and the V segment lost 6 bases, leaving 8 bases of the junction unmatched. The CDR3 protein is CASRGGTGARNTEAFF. CDR3 bases: TGTGCCAGCAGGGGAGGGACAGGGGCTCGGAACACTGAAGCTTTCTTT.

V is TRBV21-1 and J is TRBJ2-2; TRBD1 was called by the table and not checked on the DNA. TRBV21-1 constitutes a pseudogene. The CDR3 length is 16 residues. The CDR3 DNA reads as TGTGCCAGCAGCTCGCGGACAGGGGAGAACACCGGGGAGCTGTTTTTT. This encodes CASSSRTGENTGELFF.